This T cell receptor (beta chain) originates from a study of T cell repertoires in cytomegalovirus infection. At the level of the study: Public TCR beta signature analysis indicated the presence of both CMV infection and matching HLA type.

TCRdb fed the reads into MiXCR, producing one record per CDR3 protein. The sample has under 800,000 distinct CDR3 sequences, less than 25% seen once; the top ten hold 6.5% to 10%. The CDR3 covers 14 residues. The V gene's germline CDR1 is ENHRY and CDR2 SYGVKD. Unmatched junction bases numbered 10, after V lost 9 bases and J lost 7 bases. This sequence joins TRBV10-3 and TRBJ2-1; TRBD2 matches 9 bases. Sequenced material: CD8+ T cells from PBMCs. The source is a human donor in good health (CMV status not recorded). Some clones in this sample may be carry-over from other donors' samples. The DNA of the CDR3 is TGTGCCATTTCTCTAGCGGGGCTCGGGAATGAGCAGTTCTTC. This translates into CAISLAGLGNEQFF.